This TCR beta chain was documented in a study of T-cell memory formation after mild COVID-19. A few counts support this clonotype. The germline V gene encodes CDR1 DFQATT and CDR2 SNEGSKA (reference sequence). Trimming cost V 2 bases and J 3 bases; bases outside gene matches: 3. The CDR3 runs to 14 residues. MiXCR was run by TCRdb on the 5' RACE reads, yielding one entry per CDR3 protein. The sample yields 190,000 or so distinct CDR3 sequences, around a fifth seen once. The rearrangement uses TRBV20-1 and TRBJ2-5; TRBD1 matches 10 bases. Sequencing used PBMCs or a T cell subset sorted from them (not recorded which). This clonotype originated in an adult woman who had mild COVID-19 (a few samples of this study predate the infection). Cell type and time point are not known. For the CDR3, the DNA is TGCAGTGCTAGAACCGGGACAGGGGAAGAGACCCAGTACTTC. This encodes CSARTGTGEETQYF.